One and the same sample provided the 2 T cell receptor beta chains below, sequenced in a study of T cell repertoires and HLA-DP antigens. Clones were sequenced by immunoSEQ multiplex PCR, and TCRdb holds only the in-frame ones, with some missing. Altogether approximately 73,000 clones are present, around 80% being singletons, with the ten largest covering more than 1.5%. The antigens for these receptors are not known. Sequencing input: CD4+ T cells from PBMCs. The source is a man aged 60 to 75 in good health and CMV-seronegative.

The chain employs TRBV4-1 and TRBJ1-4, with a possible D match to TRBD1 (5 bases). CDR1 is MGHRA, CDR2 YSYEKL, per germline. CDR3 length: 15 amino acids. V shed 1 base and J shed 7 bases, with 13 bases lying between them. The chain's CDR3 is CASSQADRGSEKLFF. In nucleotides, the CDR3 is TGCGCCAGCAGCCAAGCCGACAGAGGGTCTGAAAAACTGTTTTTT.

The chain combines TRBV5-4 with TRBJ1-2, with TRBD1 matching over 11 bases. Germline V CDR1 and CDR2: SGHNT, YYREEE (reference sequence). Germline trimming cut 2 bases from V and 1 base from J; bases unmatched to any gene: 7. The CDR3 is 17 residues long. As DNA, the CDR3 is TGTGCCAGCAGCTTCGGGACAGGGGGGTATATTAACTATGGCTACACCTTC. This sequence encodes CASSFGTGGYINYGYTF.